This TCR beta chain was found in a study of cytomegalovirus exposure and HLA in healthy donors. Looked up from germline, CDR1 is SGDLS and CDR2 is YYNGEE. This CDR3 has 13 residues. Trimming cost V 0 bases and J 10 bases, with 11 bases left between them. Researchers ran the PCR with 60 Vbeta and 13 Jbeta primers. The protocol was immunoSEQ multiplex PCR, while the TCRdb copy is restricted to in-frame clones and leaves out a portion. Counted here are about 130,000 clones, about 80% occurring once; the ten biggest clones make up 2% to 3%. The sequence was obtained from a man under 40 in good health and CMV-seronegative. This chain links TRBV9 with TRBJ2-1; tentatively, D is TRBD2 (5 bases). The source material was PBMCs. The CDR3 bases are TGTGCCAGCAGCGTAGAGCTAGCTCGGGAGCAGTTCTTC. The encoded protein is CASSVELAREQFF.